The entry below describes one T cell receptor (beta chain). PCR was performed a second time for about 7 to 11 cycles using a sample-barcoded 5' primer and a J-beta primer mix. Each CDR3 protein gets one entry after TCRdb re-called the 5' RACE reads with MiXCR. The sample lists about 1 million distinct CDR3 sequences, almost 25% occurring once. Germline values: CDR1 MNHNS, CDR2 SASEGT. This CDR3 has 14 amino acids. The V gene lost 4 bases and the J gene lost 2 bases, with 11 bases spanning the gap. Drawing of peripheral blood yielded about 9.8 milliliters from each donor. The data stem from a study of blood T cells in healthy people across ages. The data also belong to a second study, concerning T cells of mothers and their children.

The sequence came from a girl aged 2 to 9 in good health. The chain links TRBV6-1 to TRBJ1-1; D not certain. Input material: blood. The CDR3 region has the DNA TGTGCCAGCAGTGGAGTGGCAGCTAACACTGAAGCTTTCTTT. Amino acid sequence: CASSGVAANTEAFF.